Listed here are 17 T cell receptor beta chains from one sample, sequenced in a study of esophageal squamous cell carcinoma under preoperative chemotherapy. TCRdb re-derived calls from the PCR reads in MiXCR, one entry per CDR3 protein. This sample carries about 9,300 distinct CDR3 sequences, around 48% of them seen once, and the ten largest clones take around 14%. The sample's time point: after preoperative PTX-NDP chemotherapy. Sampling was performed from a patient given preoperative chemotherapy. These receptors all come from a human donor with esophageal squamous cell carcinoma. The donor label of this sample is uncertain.

This clonotype was seen at least ten times. This chain joins TRBV7-9 and TRBJ2-1; 9 bases align to TRBD1. The end of the DNA fits TRBJ2-7 better, so the J call may be wrong. In germline, CDR1 is SEHNR, CDR2 FQNEAQ (reference sequence). This CDR3 region has 15 residues. The CDR3 sequence is CASSLAGQGRTEQYF. CDR3 DNA sequence: TGTGCCAGCAGCTTAGCGGGACAGGGTCGGACTGAGCAGTACTTC.

Ten or more counts support this clonotype. The rearrangement joins TRBV14 to TRBJ2-1; tentative D call: TRBD1 (5 bases). Between the trimmed V and J ends, which lost 1 base and 5 bases, there was a span of 6 bases. Germline-derived CDR1 and CDR2 are SGHDN and FVKESK. The CDR3 length is 13 residues. CDR3 amino acids: CASSQGRDNEQFF. Written as DNA, the CDR3 is TGTGCCAGCAGCCAAGGCAGGGACAATGAGCAGTTCTTC. Supplemented by reference TRBV14 and TRBJ2-1, the full variable domain reads EAGVTQFPSHSVIEKGQTVTLRCDPISGHDNLYWYRRVMGKEIKFLLHFVKESKQDESGMPNNRFLAERTGGTYSTLKVQPAELEDSGVYFCASSQGRDNEQFFGPGTRLTVL.

The chain recombines TRBV12-3 or TRBV12-4 with TRBJ2-4; the D gene is possibly TRBD2 (6 bases). The CDR3 is 14 amino acids. V was shortened by 11 bases and J by 13 bases, with 27 bases between the two germline ends. The CDR3 here is CAVTGLWAKDTQYF. In DNA, the CDR3 is TGTGCCGTCACGGGACTCTGGGCCAAAGACACGCAGTACTTC.

This clonotype appeared once. The conserved closing phenylalanine or tryptophan is absent in this CDR3, likely reflecting a read error. The V and J genes are TRBV6-5 and TRBJ2-1; the D gene is possibly TRBD2 (6 bases). The germline V and J ends were trimmed by 2 bases and 10 bases, with 21 bases remaining between them. The CDR3 runs to 16 residues. Germline V gives CDR1 MNHEY, CDR2 SVGAGI. The CDR3 is CASSYRRGAGPYEQFC. The CDR3 DNA sequence: TGTGCCAGCAGTTACCGTCGGGGAGCGGGCCCCTACGAGCAGTTCTGC.

The CDR3, as DNA: TGTGCCTCCTTCAGTCGGCTAGCGGGATCCACAGATACGCAGTATTTT. Its protein is CASFSRLAGSTDTQYF. The genes are TRBV10-3 and TRBJ2-3; 9 bases align to TRBD2. V lost 11 bases to trimming and J lost 2 bases; unmatched junction nucleotides: 14. Germline V gene data show CDR1 as ENHRY and CDR2 as SYGVKD. The CDR3 has 16 residues.

A word on this clonotype: No conserved phenylalanine or tryptophan is present at the end of the CDR3, so a read error is the likely explanation. The limits of the CDR3 on the DNA are not certain, so only TCRdb's listed CDR3 is given. The chain couples TRBV6-1 to TRBJ2-6; TRBD1, the table's D call, was not compared with the DNA. Germline V lookup: CDR1 MNHNS, CDR2 SASEGT. The CDR3 sequence runs 14 residues, both termini included. The CDR3 spells CARIGQANEQYFGA.

The chain employs TRBV6-1 and TRBJ2-5, with a weak D call TRBD1 (6 bases). This CDR3 is built from 16 residues. Germline CDR1 is MNHNS and CDR2 is SASEGT. V was cut by 5 bases and J by 5 bases, with 21 bases left in between. The CDR3 reads CASSTNRDLPEETQYF. The CDR3 region has the DNA TGTGCCAGCAGTACCAACAGGGACCTCCCGGAGGAGACCCAGTACTTC.

This chain uses TRBV6-1 with TRBJ2-3; 8 bases line up with TRBD2. The J call may be wrong; the DNA end is better matched by TRBJ2-1. The length of the CDR3 is 15 residues. Germline V gives CDR1 MNHNS, CDR2 SASEGT. CDR3 in DNA: TGTGCCAGCAGTGAAGCTAGCGGGGCCTACAATGAGCAGTTCTTC. Translation gives CASSEASGAYNEQFF.

This chain connects TRBV6-1 to TRBJ2-3, with D perhaps given as TRBD1 or TRBD2 (7 bases each). The CDR3 extends over 14 amino acids. Germline V lookup: CDR1 MNHNS, CDR2 SASEGT. CDR3 DNA sequence: TGTGCGGGCAGGGGGGCGGGGGTCCAAGAGACGCAGTATTTT. Protein: CAGRGAGVQETQYF.

This clonotype was found a few times. CDR3 sequence: CASKEAGDTEAFF. The CDR3 DNA reads TGTGCCAGCAAGGAGGCGGGGGACACTGAAGCTTTCTTT. The chain has TRBV6-1 and TRBJ1-1; D may be TRBD1 (5 bases). Germline CDR1 is MNHNS and CDR2 is SASEGT. The V end was cut by 7 bases, the J end by 3 bases, with 12 bases between. CDR3 length: 13 residues.

This clonotype was counted ten times or more. CDR3 residues: CASSLEGEREDEQFF. CDR3 sequence (DNA): TGTGCCAGCAGCTTAGAGGGGGAAAGGGAGGATGAGCAGTTCTTC. V gene TRBV7-2 combines with J gene TRBJ2-1; D is possibly TRBD1 or TRBD2 (6 bases each). The germline V gene encodes CDR1 SGHTA and CDR2 FQGNSA. V lost 1 base and J 8 bases, leaving 15 bases between the germline ends. The CDR3 length is 15 residues. The variable domain in full, completed from reference TRBV7-2 and TRBJ2-1, reads GAGVSQSPSNKVTEKGKDVELRCDPISGHTALYWYRQSLGQGLEFLIYFQGNSAPDKSGLPSDRFSAERTGGSVSTLTIQRTQQEDSAVYLCASSLEGEREDEQFFGPGTRLTVL.

This clonotype was detected once. V gene TRBV6-1 combines with J gene TRBJ2-3; the match to TRBD2 covers 9 bases. Per germline, CDR1 MNHNS and CDR2 SASEGT. Germline trimming cut 5 bases from V and 3 bases from J; bases unmatched to any gene: 9. The CDR3 has 16 residues. The CDR3 here is CASSLRVAGVTDTQYF. The CDR3 nucleotides read TGTGCCAGCAGTCTCCGGGTAGCGGGAGTAACAGATACGCAGTATTTT.

In this sample, this clonotype turned up a few times. CDR3 DNA: TGTGCCAGCAGTGACTCGCCCCCGACAGGGGATGGCTACACCTTC. Amino acids: CASSDSPPTGDGYTF. V is TRBV6-4 and J is TRBJ1-2; 8 positions match TRBD1. Germline V gene sequence: CDR1 MRHNA, CDR2 SNTAGT. The V segment lost 0 bases and the J segment 6 bases; nucleotides outside the gene matches: 6. This CDR3 is built from 15 residues.

In this sample, this clonotype turned up many times. The rearrangement uses TRBV12-3 or TRBV12-4 and TRBJ1-5; D may be TRBD1 (6 bases). This CDR3 region has 13 residues. V gave up 8 bases and J gave up 4 bases, with 12 bases separating them. The CDR3, as DNA: TGTGCCAGCCGCAGGGGATTGAATCAGCCCCAGCATTTT. Amino acid sequence: CASRRGLNQPQHF.

V gene TRBV19 combines with J gene TRBJ2-3; 9 bases align to TRBD2. This CDR3 contains 18 residues. Trimming at V came to 6 bases and at J to 4 bases, leaving 17 bases not matched to a gene. Looked up from germline, CDR1 is LNHDA and CDR2 is SQIVND (reference sequence). The CDR3, as DNA: TGTGCCAGTAGCCTATCCGGGGCGGGAGGGGGGGAGGCAGATACGCAGTATTTT. The encoded protein is CASSLSGAGGGEADTQYF.

The rearrangement uses TRBV20-1 and TRBJ1-1; D is unclear. Trimming left V 1 base short and J 1 base short, with 19 bases between. CDR1 and CDR2 (germline): DFQATT, SNEGSKA (reference sequence). The CDR3 runs 17 residues. The CDR3 DNA reads TGCAGTGCTAGAGTCATGGCAGACACCATCCCGAACACTGAAGCTTTCTTT. Protein product: CSARVMADTIPNTEAFF.

This chain joins TRBV7-2 and TRBJ2-5, with TRBD2 matching 9 bases. Trimming at V came to 5 bases and at J to 11 bases, leaving 18 bases not matched to a gene. The CDR3 contains 16 residues. Germline V gene data show CDR1 as SGHTA and CDR2 as FQGNSA. CDR3 sequence reads: CASSRSGRRSYNEQYF. The CDR3 DNA reads TGTGCCAGCAGCCGTAGCGGGAGAAGGTCCTACAATGAGCAGTACTTC.